This T cell receptor (beta chain) comes out of a study of spatial heterogeneity in lung cancer. The wider study: Strongly correlated with TCR transcript counts in tumor regions was a T cell module score, which was a transcriptional module score calculated from matched bulk RNA-seq.

This clonotype ranks as medium-sized (0.01 to 0.1%). Its antigen is not identified. The presence of a unique molecular identifier marked each TCR cDNA molecule. TCRdb re-derived calls from the 5' RACE reads in MiXCR, one entry per CDR3 protein. The repertoire holds fewer than 3,000 distinct CDR3 sequences, 8% seen once, with approximately 23% in the top ten. Study outcomes and limitations: Tumors with more nonsynonymous mutations had more expanded intratumoral alpha and beta TCRs.

The time point is: sample taken at primary tumor resection. Unsorted whole RNA samples from tumor, nontumor lung or frozen PBMC were sequenced. This specimen consisted of lung tumor tissue, obtained at surgery. The TCR sequence derives from a female donor with early-stage non-small cell lung cancer.

CDR3 in DNA: TGTGCCAGCAGCCAGACGACAGGGGTCGATCAGCCCCAGCATTTT. It yields the protein CASSQTTGVDQPQHF. V and J are TRBV6-5 and TRBJ1-5; 8 positions match TRBD1. Germline CDR1 and CDR2: MNHEY and SVGAGI. V trimming: 6 bases; J trimming: 5 bases; junction bases outside the gene matches: 9. This CDR3 is built from 15 residues.